The 4 T cell receptor beta chains below were found in one sample sequenced in a study of T cell responses to AZD1222 COVID-19 vaccine. Assay used: immunoSEQ multiplex PCR; TCRdb lists only in-frame clones, some missing. The table lists about 45,000 clones, 70% to 90% of them singletons. The source material was peripheral blood, sampled 28 days after the second AZD1222 dose. Receptor source: an adult who received the AZD1222 COVID-19 vaccine.

The rearrangement links TRBV28 to TRBJ2-5, with 11 bases aligning to TRBD2. Germline V gene data show CDR1 as MDHEN and CDR2 as SYDVKM. The CDR3 spans 19 residues. Unmatched junction bases numbered 20, after V lost 4 bases and J lost 7 bases. DNA of the CDR3: TGTGCCAGCAGTTCACTAATGAAGGGACTAGCGGTCACGACGGGGACCCAGTACTTC. The encoded protein is CASSSLMKGLAVTTGTQYF.

The DNA of the CDR3 is TGCGCCAGCAGTTGGACAGGGTCCCACGAGCAGTACTTC. Amino acids: CASSWTGSHEQYF. The rearrangement links TRBV5-1 to TRBJ2-7, with 8 bases lining up with TRBD1. Germline values: CDR1 SGHRS, CDR2 YFSETQ. The CDR3 totals 13 residues. The junction had 6 bases not matched to a gene; V was cut back by 5 bases and J by 5 bases.

The genes are TRBV29-1 and TRBJ2-3; 9 bases match TRBD2. CDR3 length: 13 amino acids. In germline, CDR1 is SQVTM, CDR2 ANQGSEA. The V and J ends lost 4 bases and 3 bases, in that order; junction bases with no gene match: 2. CDR3 bases: TGCAGCGTTGCGACTAGCGGAACAGATACGCAGTATTTT. Translation: CSVATSGTDTQYF.

J is TRBJ2-1 and V is TRBV19; D remains unclear. The germline V gene encodes CDR1 LNHDA and CDR2 SQIVND (reference sequence). The CDR3 has 14 amino acids. Trimming shortened V by 1 base and J by 5 bases, and 9 bases separated the two germline ends. CDR3 nucleotide sequence: TGTGCCAGTAGTATAGTTTTGGCGGACAATGAGCAGTTCTTC. Encoded protein: CASSIVLADNEQFF.